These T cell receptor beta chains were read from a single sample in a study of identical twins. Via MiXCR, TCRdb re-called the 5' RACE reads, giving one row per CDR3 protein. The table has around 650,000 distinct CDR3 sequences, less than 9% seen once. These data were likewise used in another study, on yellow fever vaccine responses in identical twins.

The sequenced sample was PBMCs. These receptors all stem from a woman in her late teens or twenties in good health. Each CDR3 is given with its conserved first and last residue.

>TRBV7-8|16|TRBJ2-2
CASSPGLAGVGGELFF
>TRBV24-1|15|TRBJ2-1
CATSGRTSGKDEQFF
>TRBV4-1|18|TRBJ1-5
CASSQDPPFQGGNQPQHF
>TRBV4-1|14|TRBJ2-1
CASSQEVTYNEQFF
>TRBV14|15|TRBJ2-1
CASSQTGFPYNEQFF
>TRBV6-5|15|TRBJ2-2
CASSYGGIQGGELFF
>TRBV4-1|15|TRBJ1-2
CASSLQTGFNYGYTF
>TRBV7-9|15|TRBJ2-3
CASSFISLSTDTQYF
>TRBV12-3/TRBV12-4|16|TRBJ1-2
CASSFSRTGGADGYTF
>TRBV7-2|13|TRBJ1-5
CASSLGWNQPQHF
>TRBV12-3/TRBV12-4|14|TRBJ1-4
CASGTGGPNEKLFF
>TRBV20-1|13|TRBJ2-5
CSARGGRVETQYF
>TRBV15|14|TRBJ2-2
CATSFLAVTGELFF
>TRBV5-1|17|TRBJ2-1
CASRRLAGGWSYNEQFF
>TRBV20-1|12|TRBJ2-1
CSASGDSNEQFF
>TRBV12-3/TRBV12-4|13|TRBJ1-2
CASSRTGGSGYTF
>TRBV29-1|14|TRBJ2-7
CSVYGTGDSYEQYF
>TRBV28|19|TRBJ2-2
CASSFKGPKGQAHRRELFF
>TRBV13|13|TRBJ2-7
CASSMTSSYEQYF
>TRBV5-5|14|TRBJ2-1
CASTLASSYNEQFF